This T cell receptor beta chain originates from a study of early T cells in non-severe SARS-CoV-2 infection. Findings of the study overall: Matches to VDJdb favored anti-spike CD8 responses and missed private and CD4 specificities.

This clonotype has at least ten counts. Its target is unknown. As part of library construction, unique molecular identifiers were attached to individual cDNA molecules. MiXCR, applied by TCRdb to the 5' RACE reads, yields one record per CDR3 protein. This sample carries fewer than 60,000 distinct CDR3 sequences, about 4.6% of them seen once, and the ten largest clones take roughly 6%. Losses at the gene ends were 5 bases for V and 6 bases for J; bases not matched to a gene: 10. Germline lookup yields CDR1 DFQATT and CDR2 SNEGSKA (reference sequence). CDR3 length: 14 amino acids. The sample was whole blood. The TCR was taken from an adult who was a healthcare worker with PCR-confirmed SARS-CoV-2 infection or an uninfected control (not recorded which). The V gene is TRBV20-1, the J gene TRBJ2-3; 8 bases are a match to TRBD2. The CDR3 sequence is CSAAGGAEGDTQYF. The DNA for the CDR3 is TGCAGTGCTGCGGGGGGAGCGGAGGGGGATACGCAGTATTTT.